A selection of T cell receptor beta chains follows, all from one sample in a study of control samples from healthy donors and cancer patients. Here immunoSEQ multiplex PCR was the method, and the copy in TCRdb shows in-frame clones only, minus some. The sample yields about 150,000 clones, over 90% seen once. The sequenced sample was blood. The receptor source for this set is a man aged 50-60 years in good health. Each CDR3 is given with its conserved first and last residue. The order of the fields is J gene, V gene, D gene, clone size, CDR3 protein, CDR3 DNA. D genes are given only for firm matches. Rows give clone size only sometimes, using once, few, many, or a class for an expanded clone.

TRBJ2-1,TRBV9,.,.,CASSPQLATGEQFF,TGTGCCAGCAGCCCCCAACTAGCAACTGGTGAGCAGTTCTTC
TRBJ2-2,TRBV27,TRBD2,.,CASRPELAGGDGELFF,TGTGCCAGCAGGCCTGAACTAGCGGGAGGAGACGGGGAGCTGTTTTTT
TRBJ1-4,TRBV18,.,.,CASSPGELNEKLFF,TGTGCCAGCTCACCAGGAGAACTTAATGAAAAACTGTTTTTT
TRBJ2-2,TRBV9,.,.,CASSVEQGNTGELFF,TGTGCCAGCAGCGTAGAACAGGGGAACACCGGGGAGCTGTTTTTT
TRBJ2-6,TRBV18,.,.,CASSPGGAGANVLTF,TGTGCCAGCTCACCTGGGGGTGCTGGGGCCAACGTCCTGACTTTC
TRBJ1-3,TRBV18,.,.,CASSQGMDSGNTIYF,TGTGCCAGCTCACAAGGAATGGACTCTGGAAACACCATATATTTT
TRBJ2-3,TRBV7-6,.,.,CASSLQLTTDTQYF,TGTGCCAGCAGCTTACAGCTTACCACAGATACGCAGTATTTT
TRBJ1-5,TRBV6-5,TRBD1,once,CATSPRTGPQPQHF,TGTGCCACCTCCCCTAGGACAGGGCCTCAGCCCCAGCATTTT
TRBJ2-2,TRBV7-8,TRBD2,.,CASSLASGRPNTGELFF,TGTGCCAGCAGCTTAGCTAGCGGGAGACCCAACACCGGGGAGCTGTTTTTT
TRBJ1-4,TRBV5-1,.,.,CASSLAFPGNEKLFF,TGCGCCAGCAGCTTGGCGTTTCCAGGGAACGAAAAACTGTTTTTT
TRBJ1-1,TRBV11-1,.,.,CASSLLRATNTEAFF,TGTGCCAGCAGCTTATTGAGGGCCACGAACACTGAAGCTTTCTTT
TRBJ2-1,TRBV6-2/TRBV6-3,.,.,CASSFYNEQFF,TGTGCCAGCAGCTTTTACAATGAGCAGTTCTTC
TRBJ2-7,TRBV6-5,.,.,CVSSLSGSYEQYF,TGTGTCAGCAGTCTCAGCGGGTCCTACGAGCAGTACTTC
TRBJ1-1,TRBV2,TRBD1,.,CASTLTGVEAFF,TGTGCCAGCACCCTGACAGGGGTTGAAGCTTTCTTT
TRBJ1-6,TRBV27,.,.,CASRGGPSYNSPLHF,TGTGCCAGCAGGGGGGGGCCATCCTATAATTCACCCCTCCACTTT
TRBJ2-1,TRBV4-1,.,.,CASSQDRGTLYNEQFF,TGCGCCAGCAGCCAAGATCGGGGGACCCTTTACAATGAGCAGTTCTTC
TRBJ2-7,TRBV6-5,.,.,CASSPGLWDEQYF,TGTGCCAGCAGTCCTGGTCTGTGGGACGAGCAGTACTTC
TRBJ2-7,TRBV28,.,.,CASRDERAYEQYF,TGTGCCAGCAGGGATGAACGGGCCTACGAGCAGTACTTC
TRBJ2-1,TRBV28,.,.,CASSINLDEQFF,TGTGCCAGCAGCATCAATTTGGATGAGCAGTTCTTC
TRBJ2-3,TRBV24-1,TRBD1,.,CATSESGTASTDTQYF,TGTGCCACCAGTGAGTCCGGGACAGCAAGCACAGATACGCAGTATTTT
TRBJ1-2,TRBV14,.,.,CASSRQPGGYGYTF,TGTGCCAGCAGCCGACAACCAGGAGGCTATGGCTACACCTTC
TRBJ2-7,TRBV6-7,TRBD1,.,CASRQGARILYEQYF,TGTGCCAGCAGGCAGGGGGCGCGGATCCTTTACGAGCAGTACTTC
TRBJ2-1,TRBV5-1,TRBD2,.,CASSLGLAVYEQFF,TGCGCCAGCAGCTTAGGACTAGCTGTGTATGAGCAGTTCTTC
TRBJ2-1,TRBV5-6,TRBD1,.,CASSLRDRGRNEQFF,TGTGCCAGCAGCTTGCGGGACAGGGGTAGGAATGAGCAGTTCTTC
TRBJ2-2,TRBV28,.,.,CASSLGSANTGELFF,TGTGCCAGCAGTCTGGGCTCCGCGAACACCGGGGAGCTGTTTTTT
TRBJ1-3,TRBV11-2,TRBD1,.,CASRTDRAGNTIYF,TGTGCCAGCAGGACCGACAGGGCCGGAAACACCATATATTTT
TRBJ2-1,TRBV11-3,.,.,CASSLARDYNEQFF,TGTGCCAGCAGCTTAGCCAGGGACTACAATGAGCAGTTCTTC
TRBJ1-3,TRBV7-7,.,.,CASSPGRNSGNTIYF,TGTGCTAGCAGCCCAGGACGGAACTCTGGAAACACCATATATTTT
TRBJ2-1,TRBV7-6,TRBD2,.,CASSLTGLAGGIEQFF,TGTGCCAGCAGCTTAACGGGACTAGCGGGAGGGATTGAGCAGTTCTTC
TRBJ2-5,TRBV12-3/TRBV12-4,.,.,CASSPGPQETQYF,TGTGCCAGCAGCCCGGGACCCCAAGAGACCCAGTACTTC
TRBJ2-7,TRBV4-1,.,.,CASSQGKAYEQYF,TGCGCCAGCAGCCAGGGCAAGGCCTACGAGCAGTACTTC
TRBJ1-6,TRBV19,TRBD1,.,CASSPDRGPLHF,TGTGCCAGTAGTCCAGACAGGGGACCCCTCCACTTT
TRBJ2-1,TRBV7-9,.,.,CASRSLYNEQFF,TGTGCCAGCAGGTCTCTGTACAATGAGCAGTTCTTC
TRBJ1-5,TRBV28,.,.,CASSFRVANSNQPQHF,TGTGCCAGCAGTTTCAGGGTGGCCAACAGCAATCAGCCCCAGCATTTT
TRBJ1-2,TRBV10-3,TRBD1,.,CAMGQEFRYGYTF,TGTGCCATGGGACAGGAGTTCCGATATGGCTACACCTTC
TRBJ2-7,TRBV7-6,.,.,CASSLAGSEQYF,TGTGCCAGCAGCTTAGCGGGAAGCGAGCAGTACTTC
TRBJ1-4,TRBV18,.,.,CASSPNKPATNEKLFF,TGTGCCAGCTCACCAAACAAGCCTGCAACTAATGAAAAACTGTTTTTT
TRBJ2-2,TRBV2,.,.,CASSAGDNTGELFF,TGTGCCAGCAGTGCGGGGGACAACACCGGGGAGCTGTTTTTT
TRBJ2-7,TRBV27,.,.,CASSPRTAVAYEQYF,TGTGCCAGCAGCCCTAGGACGGCTGTCGCCTACGAGCAGTACTTC
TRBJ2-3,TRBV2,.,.,CASSEDARWGTDTQYF,TGTGCCAGCAGTGAAGATGCCCGGTGGGGCACAGATACGCAGTATTTT
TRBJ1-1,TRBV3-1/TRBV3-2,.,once,CASSQVPVGSTEAFF,TGTGCCAGCAGCCAAGTCCCGGTCGGGAGCACTGAAGCTTTCTTT
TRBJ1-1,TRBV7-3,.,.,CASSLYGGANTEAFF,TGTGCCAGCAGCTTATACGGGGGCGCGAACACTGAAGCTTTCTTT
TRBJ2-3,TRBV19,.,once,CASSIRVSSSTDTQYF,TGTGCCAGTAGTATTAGGGTTTCATCTAGCACAGATACGCAGTATTTT
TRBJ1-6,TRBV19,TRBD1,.,CASSTTGKSPLHF,TGTGCCAGTAGTACGACAGGGAAATCACCCCTCCACTTT
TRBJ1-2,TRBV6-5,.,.,CASRNPPGGNYGYTF,TGTGCCAGCAGAAATCCCCCGGGAGGTAACTATGGCTACACCTTC
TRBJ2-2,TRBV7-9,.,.,CASSPRIGELFF,TGTGCCAGCAGCCCCCGGATCGGGGAGCTGTTTTTT
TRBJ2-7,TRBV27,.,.,CASSSGWGPYEQYF,TGTGCCAGCAGTTCGGGATGGGGGCCCTACGAGCAGTACTTC
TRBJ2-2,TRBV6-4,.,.,CASRPANTGELFF,TGTGCCAGCAGACCCGCGAACACCGGGGAGCTGTTTTTT
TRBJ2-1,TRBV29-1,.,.,CSLGRAGNEQFF,TGCAGCCTCGGTAGGGCGGGCAATGAGCAGTTCTTC
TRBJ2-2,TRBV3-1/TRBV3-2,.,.,CASSQEEGVAGELFF,TGTGCCAGCAGCCAAGAGGAGGGAGTTGCCGGGGAGCTGTTTTTT
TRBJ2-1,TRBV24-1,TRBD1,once,CATSEATGRGEQFF,TGTGCCACCAGTGAAGCGACAGGGAGAGGCGAGCAGTTCTTC
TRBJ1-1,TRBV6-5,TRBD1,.,CASRSPGQGAGAFF,TGTGCCAGCAGGTCACCGGGACAGGGGGCCGGCGCTTTCTTT